Here is one T cell receptor beta chain with its context. As defined, naive CD8 cells were CD45RO-negative and positively selected for CCR7, with terminally differentiated effector memory CD45RA+ cells excluded. This record comes from a study of shared clonotypes between healthy human individuals. Background on the study: A couple of women and a few men aged 18 to 49 served as donors. Researchers assigned three CD4 naive, three CD4 memory, two CD8 naive and one CD8 memory plate to each donor.

This CDR3 is built from 17 residues. Germline V gene data show CDR1 as ENHRY and CDR2 as SYGVKD. Unmatched junction bases numbered 16, after V lost 3 bases and J lost 6 bases. TCRdb keeps only in-frame clones here, not all; method: immunoSEQ multiplex PCR. The data contain about 2 million clones, less than 95% of them singletons. This TCR was recovered from a young man in good health. The specimen was naive CD8+ T cells sorted from blood. J is TRBJ1-2 and V is TRBV10-3, with 7 bases that match TRBD1. The chain's CDR3 is CAISELGTAVTGNGYTF. The CDR3 bases are TGTGCCATCAGTGAACTCGGGACAGCGGTCACAGGAAATGGCTACACCTTC.